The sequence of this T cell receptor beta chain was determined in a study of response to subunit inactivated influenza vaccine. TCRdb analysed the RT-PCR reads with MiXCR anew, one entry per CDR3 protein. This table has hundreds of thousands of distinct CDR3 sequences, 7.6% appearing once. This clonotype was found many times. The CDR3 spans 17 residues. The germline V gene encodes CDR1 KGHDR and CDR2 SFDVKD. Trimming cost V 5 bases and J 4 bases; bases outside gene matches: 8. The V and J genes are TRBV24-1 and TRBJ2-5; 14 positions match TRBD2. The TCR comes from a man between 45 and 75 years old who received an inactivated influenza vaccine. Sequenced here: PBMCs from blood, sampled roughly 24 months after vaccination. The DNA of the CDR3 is TGTGCCACCAGTGTTGGGGGACTAGCGGGAGCGGGAGAGACCCAGTACTTC. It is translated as CATSVGGLAGAGETQYF.